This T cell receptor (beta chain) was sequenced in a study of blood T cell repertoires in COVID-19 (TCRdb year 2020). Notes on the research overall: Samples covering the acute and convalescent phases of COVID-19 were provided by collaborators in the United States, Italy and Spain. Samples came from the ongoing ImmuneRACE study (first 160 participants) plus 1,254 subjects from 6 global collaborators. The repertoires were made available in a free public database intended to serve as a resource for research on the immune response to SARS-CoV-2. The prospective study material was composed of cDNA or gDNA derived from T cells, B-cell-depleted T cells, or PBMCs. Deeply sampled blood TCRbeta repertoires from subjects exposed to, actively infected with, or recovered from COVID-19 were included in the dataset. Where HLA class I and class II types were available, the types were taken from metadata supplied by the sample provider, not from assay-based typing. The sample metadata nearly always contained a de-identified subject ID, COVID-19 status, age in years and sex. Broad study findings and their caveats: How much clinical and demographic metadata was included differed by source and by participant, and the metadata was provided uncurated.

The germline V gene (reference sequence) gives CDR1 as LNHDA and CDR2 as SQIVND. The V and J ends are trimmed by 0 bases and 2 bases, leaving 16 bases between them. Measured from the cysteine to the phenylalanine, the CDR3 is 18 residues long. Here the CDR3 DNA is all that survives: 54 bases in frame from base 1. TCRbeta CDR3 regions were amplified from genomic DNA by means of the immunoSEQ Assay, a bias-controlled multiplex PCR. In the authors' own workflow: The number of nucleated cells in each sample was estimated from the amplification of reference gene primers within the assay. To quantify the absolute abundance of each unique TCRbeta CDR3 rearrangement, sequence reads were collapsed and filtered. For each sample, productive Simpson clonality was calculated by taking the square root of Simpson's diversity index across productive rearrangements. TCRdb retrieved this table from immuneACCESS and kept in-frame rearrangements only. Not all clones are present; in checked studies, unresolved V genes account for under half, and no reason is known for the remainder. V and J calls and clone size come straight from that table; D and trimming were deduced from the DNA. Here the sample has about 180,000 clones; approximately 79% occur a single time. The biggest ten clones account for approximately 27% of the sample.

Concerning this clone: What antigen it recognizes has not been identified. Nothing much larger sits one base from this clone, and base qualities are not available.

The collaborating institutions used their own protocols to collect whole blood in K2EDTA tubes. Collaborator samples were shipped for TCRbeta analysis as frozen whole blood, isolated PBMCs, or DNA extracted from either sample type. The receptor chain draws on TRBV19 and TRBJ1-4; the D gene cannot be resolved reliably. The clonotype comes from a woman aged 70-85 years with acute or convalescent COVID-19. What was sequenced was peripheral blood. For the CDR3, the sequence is CASSIDLRLGRTNEKLFF. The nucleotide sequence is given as TGTGCCAGTAGTATAGATCTTCGCTTGGGGAGGACTAATGAAAAACTGTTTTTT.